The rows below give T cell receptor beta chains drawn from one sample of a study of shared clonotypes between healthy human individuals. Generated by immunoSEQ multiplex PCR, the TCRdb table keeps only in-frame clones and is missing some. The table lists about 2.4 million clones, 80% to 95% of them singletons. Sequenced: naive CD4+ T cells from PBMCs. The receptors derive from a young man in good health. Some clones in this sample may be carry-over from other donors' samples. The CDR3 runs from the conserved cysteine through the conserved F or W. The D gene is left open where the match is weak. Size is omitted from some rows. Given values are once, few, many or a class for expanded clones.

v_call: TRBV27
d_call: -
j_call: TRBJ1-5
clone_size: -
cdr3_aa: CASRSQTYQPQHF
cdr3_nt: TGTGCCAGCAGATCGCAGACTTATCAGCCCCAGCATTTT

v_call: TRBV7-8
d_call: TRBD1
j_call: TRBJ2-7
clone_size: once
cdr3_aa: CASSPAGTGLYEQYF
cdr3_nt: TGTGCCAGCAGCCCCGCCGGGACAGGCCTCTACGAGCAGTACTTC

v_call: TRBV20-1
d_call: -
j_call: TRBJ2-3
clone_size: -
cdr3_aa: CSARTSKTQYF
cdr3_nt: TGCAGTGCTAGAACTAGCAAAACGCAGTATTTT

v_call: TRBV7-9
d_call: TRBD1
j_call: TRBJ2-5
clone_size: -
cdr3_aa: CASSPTPDRGHRVDQYF
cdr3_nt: TGTGCCAGCAGCCCAACCCCGGACAGGGGGCATCGCGTGGACCAGTACTTC

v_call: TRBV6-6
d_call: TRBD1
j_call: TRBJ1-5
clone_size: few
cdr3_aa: CASSSSGQGRYQPQHF
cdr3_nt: TGTGCCAGCAGTTCCTCGGGACAGGGGAGGTACCAGCCCCAGCATTTT

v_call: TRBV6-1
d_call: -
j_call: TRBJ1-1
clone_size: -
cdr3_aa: CASILPQGRGGAFF
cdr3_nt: TGTGCCAGCATTCTGCCGCAAGGAAGGGGGGGAGCTTTCTTT

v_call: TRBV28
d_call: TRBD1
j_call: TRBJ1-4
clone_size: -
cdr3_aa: CASSPWGTGGNEKLFF
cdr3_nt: TGTGCCAGCAGCCCCTGGGGGACAGGCGGCAATGAAAAACTGTTTTTT

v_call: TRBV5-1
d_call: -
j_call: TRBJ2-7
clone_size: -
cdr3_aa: CASSLMTGSPYEQYF
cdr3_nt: TGCGCCAGCAGCCTAATGACAGGCTCCCCCTACGAGCAGTACTTC

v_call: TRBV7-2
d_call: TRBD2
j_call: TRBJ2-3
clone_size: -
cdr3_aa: CASSPRAGGSTDTQYF
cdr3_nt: TGTGCCAGCAGCCCCCGGGCGGGAGGGAGCACAGATACGCAGTATTTT

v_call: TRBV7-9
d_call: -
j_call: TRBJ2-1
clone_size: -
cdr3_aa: CASSLGLLLAPSGNEQFF
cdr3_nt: TGTGCCAGCAGCTTAGGACTGCTACTAGCACCCTCGGGAAATGAGCAGTTCTTC

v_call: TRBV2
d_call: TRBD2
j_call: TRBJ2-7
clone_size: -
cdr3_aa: CASRRAASGRLEQYF
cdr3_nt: TGTGCCAGCAGGCGTGCGGCTAGCGGGAGGCTCGAGCAGTACTTC

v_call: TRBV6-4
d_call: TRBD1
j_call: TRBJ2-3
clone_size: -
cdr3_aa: CAKRTGCKDTQYF
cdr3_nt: TGTGCCAAAAGGACAGGGTGTAAAGATACGCAGTATTTT